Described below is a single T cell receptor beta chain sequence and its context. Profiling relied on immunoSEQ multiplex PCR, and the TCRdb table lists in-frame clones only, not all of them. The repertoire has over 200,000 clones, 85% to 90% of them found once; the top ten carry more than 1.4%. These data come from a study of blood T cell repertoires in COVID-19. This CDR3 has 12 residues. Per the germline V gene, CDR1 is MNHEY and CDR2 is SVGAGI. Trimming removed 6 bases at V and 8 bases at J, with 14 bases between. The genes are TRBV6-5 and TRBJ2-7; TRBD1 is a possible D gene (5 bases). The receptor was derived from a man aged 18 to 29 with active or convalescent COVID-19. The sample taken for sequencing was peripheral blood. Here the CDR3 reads CASRPDSHQQYF. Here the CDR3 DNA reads TGTGCCAGCAGACCTGACAGTCATCAGCAGTACTTC.